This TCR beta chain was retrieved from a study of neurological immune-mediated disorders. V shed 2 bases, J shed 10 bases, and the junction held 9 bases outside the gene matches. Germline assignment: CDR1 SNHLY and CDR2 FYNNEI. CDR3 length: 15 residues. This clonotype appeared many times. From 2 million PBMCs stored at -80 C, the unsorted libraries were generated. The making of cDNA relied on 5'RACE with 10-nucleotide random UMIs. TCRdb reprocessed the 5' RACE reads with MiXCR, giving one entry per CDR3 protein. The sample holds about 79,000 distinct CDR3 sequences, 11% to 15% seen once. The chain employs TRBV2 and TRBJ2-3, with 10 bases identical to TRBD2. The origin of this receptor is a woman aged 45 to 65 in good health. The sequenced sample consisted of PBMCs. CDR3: CASSELAGETGSQYF. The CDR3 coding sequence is TGTGCCAGCAGTGAACTAGCGGGAGAGACGGGTTCGCAGTATTTT.